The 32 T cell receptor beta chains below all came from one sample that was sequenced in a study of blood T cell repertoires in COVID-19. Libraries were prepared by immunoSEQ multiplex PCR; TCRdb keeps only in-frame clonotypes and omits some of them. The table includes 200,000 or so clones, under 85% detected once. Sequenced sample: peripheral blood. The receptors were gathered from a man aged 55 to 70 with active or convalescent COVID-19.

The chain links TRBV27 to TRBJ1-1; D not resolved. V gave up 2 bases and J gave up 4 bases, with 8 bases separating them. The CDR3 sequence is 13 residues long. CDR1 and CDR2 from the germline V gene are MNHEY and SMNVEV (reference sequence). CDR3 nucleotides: TGTGCCAGCAGTTTAAGCCCCGTCACTGAAGCTTTCTTT. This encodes CASSLSPVTEAFF.

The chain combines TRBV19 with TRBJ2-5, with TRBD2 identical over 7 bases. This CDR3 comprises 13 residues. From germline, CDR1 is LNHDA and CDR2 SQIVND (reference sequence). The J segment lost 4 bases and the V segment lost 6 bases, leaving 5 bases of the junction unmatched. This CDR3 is CASRGLPPETQYF. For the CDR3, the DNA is TGTGCCAGTAGGGGACTACCGCCAGAGACCCAGTACTTC.

In DNA form, the CDR3 reads TGTGCCAGCAGCCGCGGTTACGGTTCCTACGAGCAGTACTTC. Its protein product is CASSRGYGSYEQYF. The gene calls are TRBV4-2 and TRBJ2-7; D uncertain. The length of the CDR3 is 14 residues. V was trimmed by 4 bases and J by 1 base, leaving 11 bases between them. Per the germline V gene, CDR1 is LGHNA and CDR2 is YNFKEQ.

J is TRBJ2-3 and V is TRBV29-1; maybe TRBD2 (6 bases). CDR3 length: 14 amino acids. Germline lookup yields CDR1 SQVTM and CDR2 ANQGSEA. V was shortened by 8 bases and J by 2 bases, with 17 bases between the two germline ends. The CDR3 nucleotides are TGCAGCAGTTCTCAAGCGGGCATCACAGATACGCAGTATTTT. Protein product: CSSSQAGITDTQYF.

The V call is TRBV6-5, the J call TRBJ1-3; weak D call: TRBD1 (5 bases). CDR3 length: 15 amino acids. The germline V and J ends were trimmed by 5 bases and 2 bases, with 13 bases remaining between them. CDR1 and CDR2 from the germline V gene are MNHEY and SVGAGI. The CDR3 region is CASSRVGRAGNTIYF. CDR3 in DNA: TGTGCCAGCAGTCGGGTCGGCAGGGCTGGAAACACCATATATTTT.

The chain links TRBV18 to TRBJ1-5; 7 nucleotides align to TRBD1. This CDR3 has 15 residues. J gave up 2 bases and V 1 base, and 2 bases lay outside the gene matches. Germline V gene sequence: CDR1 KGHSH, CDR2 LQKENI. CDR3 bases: TGTGCCAGCTCACCACAGGGGGCACGCAATCAGCCCCAGCATTTT. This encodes CASSPQGARNQPQHF.

The CDR3 coding sequence is TGCGCCAGCAGCTTGGCAGGGACAGGGAGGGAGCAGTACTTC. This codes for CASSLAGTGREQYF. The rearrangement uses TRBV5-1 and TRBJ2-7; 9 nucleotides line up with TRBD1. The germline V gene has CDR1 SGHRS and CDR2 YFSETQ. V lost 0 bases and J lost 7; bases outside the gene matches: 5. There are 14 residues in the CDR3. Using reference TRBV5-1 and TRBJ2-7 for the parts outside the CDR3, the full variable domain is KAGVTQTPRYLIKTRGQQVTLSCSPISGHRSVSWYQQTPGQGLQFLFEYFSETQRNKGNFPGRFSGRQFSNSRSEMNVSTLELGDSALYLCASSLAGTGREQYFGPGTRLTVT.

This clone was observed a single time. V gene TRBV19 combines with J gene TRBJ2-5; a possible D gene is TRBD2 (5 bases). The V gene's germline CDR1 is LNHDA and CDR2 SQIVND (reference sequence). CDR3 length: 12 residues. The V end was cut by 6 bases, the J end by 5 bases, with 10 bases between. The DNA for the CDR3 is TGTGCCAGTAGGGGAGCACCCGAGACCCAGTACTTC. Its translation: CASRGAPETQYF. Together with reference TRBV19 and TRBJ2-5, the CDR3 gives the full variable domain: DGGITQSPKYLFRKEGQNVTLSCEQNLNHDAMYWYRQDPGQGLRLIYYSQIVNDFQKGDIAEGYSVSREKKESFPLTVTSAQKNPTAFYLCASRGAPETQYFGPGTRLLVL.

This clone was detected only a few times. The CDR3 DNA follows: TGTGCCAGCAGTTTATCGCTCAGGGGGAATGAAAAACTGTTTTTT. It codes for CASSLSLRGNEKLFF. The chain uses TRBV27 and TRBJ1-4; 7 nucleotides align to TRBD1. This CDR3 contains 15 residues. Trimming cost V 0 bases and J 5 bases; bases outside gene matches: 3. CDR1 and CDR2 from the germline V gene are MNHEY and SMNVEV (reference sequence).

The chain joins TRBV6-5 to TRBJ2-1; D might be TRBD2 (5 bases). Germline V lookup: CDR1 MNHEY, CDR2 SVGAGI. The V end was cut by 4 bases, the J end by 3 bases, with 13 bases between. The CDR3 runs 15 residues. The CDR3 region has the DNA TGTGCCAGCAGTTTAAGGGAGATCAACTACAATGAGCAGTTCTTC. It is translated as CASSLREINYNEQFF.

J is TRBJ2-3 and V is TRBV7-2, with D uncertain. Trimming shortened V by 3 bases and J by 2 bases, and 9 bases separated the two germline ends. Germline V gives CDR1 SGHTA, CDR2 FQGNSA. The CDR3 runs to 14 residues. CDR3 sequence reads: CASSFRFSTDTQYF. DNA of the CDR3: TGTGCCAGCAGCTTTCGTTTCTCCACAGATACGCAGTATTTT.

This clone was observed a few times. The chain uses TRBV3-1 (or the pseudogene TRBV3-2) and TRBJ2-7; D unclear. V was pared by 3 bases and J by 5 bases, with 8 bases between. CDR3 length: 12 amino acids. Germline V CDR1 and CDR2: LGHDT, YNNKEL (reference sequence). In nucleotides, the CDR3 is TGTGCCAGCAGCCACTTGTCCCACGAGCAGTACTTC. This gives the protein CASSHLSHEQYF.

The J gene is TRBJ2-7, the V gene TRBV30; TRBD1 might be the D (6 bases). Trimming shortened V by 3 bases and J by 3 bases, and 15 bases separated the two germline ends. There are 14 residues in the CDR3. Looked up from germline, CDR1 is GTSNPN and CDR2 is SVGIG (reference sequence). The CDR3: CAWRRAGQYYEQYF. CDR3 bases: TGTGCCTGGAGGAGGGCCGGACAGTACTACGAGCAGTACTTC.

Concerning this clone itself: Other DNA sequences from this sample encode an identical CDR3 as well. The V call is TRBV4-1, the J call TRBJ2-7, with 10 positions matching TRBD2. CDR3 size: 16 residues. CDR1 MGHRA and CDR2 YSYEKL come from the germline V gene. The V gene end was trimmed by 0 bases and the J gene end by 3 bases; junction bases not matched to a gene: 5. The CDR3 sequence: CASSQDRTSGRYEQYF. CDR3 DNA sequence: TGCGCCAGCAGCCAAGACCGGACTAGCGGACGCTACGAGCAGTACTTC.

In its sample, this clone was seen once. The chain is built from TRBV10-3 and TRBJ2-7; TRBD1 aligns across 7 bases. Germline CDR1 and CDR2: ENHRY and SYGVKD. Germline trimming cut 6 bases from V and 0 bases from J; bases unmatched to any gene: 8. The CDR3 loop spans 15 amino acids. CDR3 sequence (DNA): TGTGCCATCAGCCCCGGACAGGCTAGCTCCTACGAGCAGTACTTC. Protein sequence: CAISPGQASSYEQYF.

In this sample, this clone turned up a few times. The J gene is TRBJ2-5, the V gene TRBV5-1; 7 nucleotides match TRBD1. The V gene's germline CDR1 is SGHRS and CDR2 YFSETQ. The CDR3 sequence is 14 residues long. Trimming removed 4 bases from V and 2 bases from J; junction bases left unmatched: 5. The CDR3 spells CASSRSGQQETQYF. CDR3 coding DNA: TGCGCCAGCAGCCGATCGGGACAGCAAGAGACCCAGTACTTC.

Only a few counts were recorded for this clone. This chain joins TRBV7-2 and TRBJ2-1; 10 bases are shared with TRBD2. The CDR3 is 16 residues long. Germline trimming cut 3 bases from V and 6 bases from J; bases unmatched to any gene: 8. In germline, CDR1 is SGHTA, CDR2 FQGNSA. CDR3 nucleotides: TGTGCCAGCAGCTTGAACCCTTTAGCGGGAGGCAATGAGCAGTTCTTC. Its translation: CASSLNPLAGGNEQFF.

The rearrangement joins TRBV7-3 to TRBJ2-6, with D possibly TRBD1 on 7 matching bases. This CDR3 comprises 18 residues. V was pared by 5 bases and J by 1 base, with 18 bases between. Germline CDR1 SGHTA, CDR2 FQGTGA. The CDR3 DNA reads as TGTGCCAGCAGCCTCCTGGGCAGGGGGGAGTCTGGGGCCAACGTCCTGACTTTC. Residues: CASSLLGRGESGANVLTF.

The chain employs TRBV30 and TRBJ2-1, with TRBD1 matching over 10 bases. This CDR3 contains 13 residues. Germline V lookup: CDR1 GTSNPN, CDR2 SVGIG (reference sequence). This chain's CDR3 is CAADRGTYNEQFF. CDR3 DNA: TGTGCTGCGGACAGGGGGACCTACAATGAGCAGTTCTTC.

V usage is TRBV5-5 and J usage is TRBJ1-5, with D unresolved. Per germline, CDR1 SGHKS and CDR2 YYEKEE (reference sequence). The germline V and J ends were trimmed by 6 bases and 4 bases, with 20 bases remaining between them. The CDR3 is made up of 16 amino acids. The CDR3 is CASTQAGTPGNQPQHF. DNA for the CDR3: TGTGCCAGCACCCAAGCCGGAACCCCGGGGAATCAGCCCCAGCATTTT.

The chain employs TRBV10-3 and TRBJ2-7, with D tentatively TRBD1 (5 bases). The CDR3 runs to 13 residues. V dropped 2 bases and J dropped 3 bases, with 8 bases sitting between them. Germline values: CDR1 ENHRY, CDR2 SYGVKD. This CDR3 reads CAISEEDSYEQYF. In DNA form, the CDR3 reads TGTGCCATCAGTGAGGAAGACAGCTACGAGCAGTACTTC.

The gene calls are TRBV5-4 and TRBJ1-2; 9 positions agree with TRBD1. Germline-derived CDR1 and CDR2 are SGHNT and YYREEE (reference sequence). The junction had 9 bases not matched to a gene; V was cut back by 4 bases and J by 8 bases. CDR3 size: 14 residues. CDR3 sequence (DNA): TGTGCCAGCAGCCCGCCAAGGGGACAGGGAGGCTACACCTTC. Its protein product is CASSPPRGQGGYTF.

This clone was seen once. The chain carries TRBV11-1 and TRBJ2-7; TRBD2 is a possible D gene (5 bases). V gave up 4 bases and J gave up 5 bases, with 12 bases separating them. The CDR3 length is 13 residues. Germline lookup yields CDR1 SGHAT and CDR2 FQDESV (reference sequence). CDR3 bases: TGTGCCAGCAGCTGGGCGGGTGGGGACGAGCAGTACTTC. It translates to CASSWAGGDEQYF. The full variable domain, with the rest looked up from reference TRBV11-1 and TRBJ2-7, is EAEVAQSPRYKITEKSQAVAFWCDPISGHATLYWYRQILGQGPELLVQFQDESVVDDSQLPKDRFSAERLKGVDSTLKIQPAELGDSAMYLCASSWAGGDEQYFGPGTRLTVT.

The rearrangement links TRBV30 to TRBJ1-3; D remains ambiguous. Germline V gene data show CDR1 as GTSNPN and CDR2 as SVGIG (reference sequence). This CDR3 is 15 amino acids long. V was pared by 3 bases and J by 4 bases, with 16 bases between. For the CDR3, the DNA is TGTGCCTGGAGCCCAAGTGGGAGGCCGGGAAACACCATATATTTT. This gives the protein CAWSPSGRPGNTIYF.

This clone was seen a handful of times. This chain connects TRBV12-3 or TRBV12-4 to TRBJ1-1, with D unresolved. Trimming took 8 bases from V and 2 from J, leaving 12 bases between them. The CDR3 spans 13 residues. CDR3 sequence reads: CASWVRGNTEAFF. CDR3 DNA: TGTGCCAGCTGGGTCAGAGGAAACACTGAAGCTTTCTTT.

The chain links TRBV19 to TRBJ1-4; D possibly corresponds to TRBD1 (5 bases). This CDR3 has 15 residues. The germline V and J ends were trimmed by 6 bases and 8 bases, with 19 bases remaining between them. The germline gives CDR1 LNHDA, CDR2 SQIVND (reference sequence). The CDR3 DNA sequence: TGTGCCAGTAGCCTACCAGGGTGGGTAGGAGAAAAACTGTTTTTT. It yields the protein CASSLPGWVGEKLFF.

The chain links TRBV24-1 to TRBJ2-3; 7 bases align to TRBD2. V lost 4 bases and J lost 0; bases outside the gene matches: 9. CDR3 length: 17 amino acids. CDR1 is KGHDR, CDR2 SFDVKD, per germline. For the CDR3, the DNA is TGTGCCACCAGTGACTTCGGACTAGATCAAAGCACAGATACGCAGTATTTT. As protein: CATSDFGLDQSTDTQYF.

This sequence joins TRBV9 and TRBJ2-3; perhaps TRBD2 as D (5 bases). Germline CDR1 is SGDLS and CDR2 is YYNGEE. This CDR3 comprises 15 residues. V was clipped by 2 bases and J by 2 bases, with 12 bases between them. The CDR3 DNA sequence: TGTGCCAGCAGCGTGAGGCTAGCCACCACAGATACGCAGTATTTT. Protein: CASSVRLATTDTQYF.

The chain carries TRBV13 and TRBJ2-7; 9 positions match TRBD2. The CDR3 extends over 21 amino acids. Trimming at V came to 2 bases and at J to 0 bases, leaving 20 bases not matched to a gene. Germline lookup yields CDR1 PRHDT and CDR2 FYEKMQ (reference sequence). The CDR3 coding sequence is TGTGCCAGCAGCTTACGCGACGTTACTAGCGGGTTTGCCTGGTCCTCCTACGAGCAGTACTTC. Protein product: CASSLRDVTSGFAWSSYEQYF.

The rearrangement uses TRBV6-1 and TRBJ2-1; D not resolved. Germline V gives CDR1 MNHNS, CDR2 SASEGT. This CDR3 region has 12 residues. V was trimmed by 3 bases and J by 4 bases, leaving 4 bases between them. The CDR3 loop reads CASSETYNEQFF. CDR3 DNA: TGTGCCAGCAGTGAGACATACAATGAGCAGTTCTTC.

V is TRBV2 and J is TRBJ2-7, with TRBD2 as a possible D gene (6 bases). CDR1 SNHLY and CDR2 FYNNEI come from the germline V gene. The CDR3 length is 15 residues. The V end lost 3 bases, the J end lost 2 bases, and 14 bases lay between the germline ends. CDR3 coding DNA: TGTGCCAGCAGTGATCGCCAGCGGGCAACCTACGAGCAGTACTTC. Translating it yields CASSDRQRATYEQYF. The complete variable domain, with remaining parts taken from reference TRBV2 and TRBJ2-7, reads EPEVTQTPSHQVTQMGQEVILRCVPISNHLYFYWYRQILGQKVEFLVSFYNNEISEKSEIFDDQFSVERPDGSNFTLKIRSTKLEDSAMYFCASSDRQRATYEQYFGPGTRLTVT.

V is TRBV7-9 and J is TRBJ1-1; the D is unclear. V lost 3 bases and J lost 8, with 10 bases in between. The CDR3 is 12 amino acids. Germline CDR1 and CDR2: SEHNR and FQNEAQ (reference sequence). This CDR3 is CASSFGRLEAFF. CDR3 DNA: TGTGCCAGCAGCTTCGGGAGACTCGAAGCTTTCTTT.